Listed here are 8 T cell receptor beta chains from one sample, sequenced in a study of T cell repertoires in cytomegalovirus infection. What these receptors recognize is not known. TCRdb passed the reads through MiXCR, listing each CDR3 protein once. The sample holds about 110,000 distinct CDR3 sequences; roughly 9.1% are singletons and the top ten take roughly 31%. Sequencing input: PBMCs, sequenced either directly or after in vitro stimulation (not recorded which). All receptors come from a human donor in good health (CMV status not recorded). Some clones in this sample may be carry-over from other donors' samples.

This clonotype appeared many times. V usage is TRBV7-8 and J usage is TRBJ2-1; 9 nucleotides line up with TRBD2. CDR3 length: 18 residues. Trimming cost V 3 bases and J 5 bases; bases outside gene matches: 14. Germline loops: CDR1 SGHVS, CDR2 FQNEAQ. As DNA, the CDR3 is TGTGCCAGCAGCTTGCTCCACCCGGGACTAGCAGATCACAATGAGCAGTTCTTC. Translating gives CASSLLHPGLADHNEQFF.

This clonotype was observed many times. The CDR3 spells CASRLRLAGTTDTQYF. As DNA, the CDR3 is TGTGCCAGCAGACTCAGACTAGCGGGAACCACAGATACGCAGTATTTT. The chain has TRBV7-2 and TRBJ2-3; 11 bases are a match to TRBD2. V lost 6 bases to trimming and J lost 2 bases; unmatched junction nucleotides: 7. The CDR3 consists of 16 residues. Germline CDR1 reads SGHTA; CDR2 reads FQGNSA. Full variable domain (remainder filled in from reference TRBV7-2 and TRBJ2-3): GAGVSQSPSNKVTEKGKDVELRCDPISGHTALYWYRQSLGQGLEFLIYFQGNSAPDKSGLPSDRFSAERTGGSVSTLTIQRTQQEDSAVYLCASRLRLAGTTDTQYFGPGTRLTVL.

The V and J genes are TRBV6-2 or TRBV6-3 and TRBJ1-1; D is possibly TRBD1 (5 bases). CDR1 is MNHEY, CDR2 SVGEGT, per germline. Trimming took off 6 bases at V and 4 bases at J, with 15 bases between the two ends. CDR3 length: 14 amino acids. The DNA of the CDR3 is TGTGCCAGCAGAAACGCGGGGGAAATCACTGAAGCTTTCTTT. It yields the protein CASRNAGEITEAFF.

This chain links TRBV20-1 with TRBJ2-3; D unclear. Germline CDR1 and CDR2: DFQATT and SNEGSKA (reference sequence). The CDR3 extends over 12 amino acids. V gave up 2 bases and J gave up 0 bases, with 3 bases separating them. In DNA, the CDR3 is TGCAGTGCTAGAAGGAGCACAGATACGCAGTATTTT. It is translated as CSARRSTDTQYF.

This clonotype was detected many times. V gene TRBV7-8 combines with J gene TRBJ1-4, with D possibly matching TRBD1 (6 bases). Trimming removed 4 bases at V and 0 bases at J, with 12 bases between. The CDR3 is 16 residues long. Germline CDR1 reads SGHVS; CDR2 reads FQNEAQ. The CDR3 reads CASSSRQGTTNEKLFF. The DNA of the CDR3 is TGTGCCAGCAGCTCACGGCAGGGGACAACTAATGAAAAACTGTTTTTT.

This clonotype showed up many times. The junction differs from germline at one of its ends, possibly a read error. The chain has TRBV6-1 and TRBJ1-5; D is possibly TRBD1 (5 bases). CDR3 size: 15 residues. Germline-derived CDR1 and CDR2 are MNHNS and SASEGT. In DNA, the CDR3 is TGTGCCAGCAGCGAAGCATCAGGGCGCAATCAGCCCCAGCATTTT. Translating gives CASSEASGRNQPQHF.

Ten or more counts support this clonotype. The rearrangement uses TRBV7-2 and TRBJ2-1; D gene uncertain. Germline values: CDR1 SGHTA, CDR2 FQGNSA. This CDR3 contains 15 residues. V gave up 0 bases and J gave up 6 bases, with 12 bases separating them. The CDR3 sequence: CASSLALVTANEQFF. DNA of the CDR3: TGTGCCAGCAGCTTAGCGCTCGTGACGGCCAATGAGCAGTTCTTC.

Worth noting for this clonotype: One base away lies a much larger clone, so this may be a sequencing read error. The rearrangement joins TRBV7-2 to TRBJ1-1, with 8 bases lining up with TRBD1. Germline V gene lookup returns CDR1 SGHTA and CDR2 FQGNSA. This CDR3 is built from 13 residues. The CDR3 DNA reads TGTGTCAGCAGCCCAGGACAGGGCGAGGAAGCTTTCTTT. It translates to CVSSPGQGEEAFF.